This TCR beta chain is drawn from a study of T cells in Graves' hyperthyroidism and ophthalmopathy. V lost 5 bases, J lost 0 bases, and 11 bases lay in between. In germline, CDR1 is MNHEY, CDR2 SMNVEV (reference sequence). The CDR3 is 15 amino acids. This clonotype was observed many times. Patients were excluded because of uncontrolled infection, other autoimmune disease, pregnancy or lactation. Amplification of TCR beta CDR3 regions used RNA as the template. The study used the HTBI primer set for a first-round RT-PCR of the TCR CDR3. TCRdb recomputed calls from the multiplex PCR reads with MiXCR, one row per CDR3 protein. The sample contains hundreds of thousands of distinct CDR3 sequences, 13% of which appear only once.

The chain couples TRBV27 to TRBJ2-1; D uncertain. The sequence was collected from a woman between 18 and 29 years old with Graves' hyperthyroidism. The source material was blood. The chain's CDR3 is CASSITPSSYNEQFF. Here the CDR3 DNA reads TGTGCCAGCAGTATTACTCCTAGCTCCTACAATGAGCAGTTCTTC.